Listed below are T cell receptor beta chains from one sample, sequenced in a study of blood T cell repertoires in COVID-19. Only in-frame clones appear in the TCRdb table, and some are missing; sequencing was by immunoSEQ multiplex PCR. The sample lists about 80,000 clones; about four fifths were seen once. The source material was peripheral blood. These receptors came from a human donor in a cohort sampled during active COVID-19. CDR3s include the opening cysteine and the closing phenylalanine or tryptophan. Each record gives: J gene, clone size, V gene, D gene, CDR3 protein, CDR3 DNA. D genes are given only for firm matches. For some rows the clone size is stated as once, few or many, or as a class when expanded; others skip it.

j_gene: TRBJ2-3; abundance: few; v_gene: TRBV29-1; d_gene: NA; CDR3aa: CSVLTYFRTDTQYF; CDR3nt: TGCAGCGTACTAACTTATTTTAGAACAGATACGCAGTATTTT
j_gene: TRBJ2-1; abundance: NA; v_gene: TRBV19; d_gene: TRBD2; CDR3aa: CASSSGLAGGNEQFF; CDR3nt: TGTGCCAGTAGCAGCGGGCTAGCGGGAGGAAATGAGCAGTTCTTC
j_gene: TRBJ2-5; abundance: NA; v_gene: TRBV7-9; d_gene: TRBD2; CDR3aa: CASSAFGRGFQETQYF; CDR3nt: TGTGCCAGCAGCGCCTTTGGGCGGGGGTTTCAAGAGACCCAGTACTTC
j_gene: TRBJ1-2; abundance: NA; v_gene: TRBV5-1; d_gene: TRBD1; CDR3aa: CASSFGTVAQGYGYTF; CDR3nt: TGCGCCAGCAGCTTCGGGACAGTTGCCCAGGGCTATGGCTACACCTTC
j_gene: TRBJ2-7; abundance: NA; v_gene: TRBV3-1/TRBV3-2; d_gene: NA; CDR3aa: CASSQGQVFYEQYF; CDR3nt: TGTGCCAGCAGCCAAGGACAGGTATTCTACGAGCAGTACTTC
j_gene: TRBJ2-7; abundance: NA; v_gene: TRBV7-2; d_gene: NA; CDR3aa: CASSLDRAMFEQYF; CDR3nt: TGTGCCAGCAGCTTAGACAGGGCGATGTTCGAGCAGTACTTC
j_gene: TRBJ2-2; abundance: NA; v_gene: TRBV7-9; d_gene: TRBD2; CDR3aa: CASSEQRGGPTGELFF; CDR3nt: TGTGCCAGCAGCGAGCAGCGGGGGGGCCCCACCGGGGAGCTGTTTTTT
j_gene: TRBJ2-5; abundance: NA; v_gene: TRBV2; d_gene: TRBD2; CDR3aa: CASSRPGLAVTQYF; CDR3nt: TGTGCCAGCAGCCGGCCGGGACTAGCCGTAACCCAGTACTTC
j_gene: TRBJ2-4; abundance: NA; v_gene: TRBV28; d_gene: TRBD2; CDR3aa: CASSLAGVKNIQYF; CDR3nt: TGTGCCAGCAGTTTGGCGGGGGTGAAAAACATTCAGTACTTC
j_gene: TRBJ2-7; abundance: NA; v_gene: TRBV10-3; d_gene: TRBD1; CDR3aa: CAISENGQGHEQYF; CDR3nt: TGTGCCATCAGTGAAAACGGACAGGGCCACGAGCAGTACTTC
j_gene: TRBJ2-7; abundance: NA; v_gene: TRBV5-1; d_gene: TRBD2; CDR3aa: CASSLTSGLSYEQYF; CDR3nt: TGCGCCAGCAGCTTAACTAGCGGTCTTTCCTACGAGCAGTACTTC
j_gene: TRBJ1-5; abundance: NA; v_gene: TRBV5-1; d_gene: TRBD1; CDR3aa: CASSYTGAGNQPQHF; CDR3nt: TGCGCCAGCAGCTATACAGGGGCTGGGAATCAGCCCCAGCATTTT
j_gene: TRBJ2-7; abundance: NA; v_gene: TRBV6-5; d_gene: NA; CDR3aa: CASSRTANYEQYF; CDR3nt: TGTGCCAGCAGTAGGACAGCCAACTACGAGCAGTACTTC
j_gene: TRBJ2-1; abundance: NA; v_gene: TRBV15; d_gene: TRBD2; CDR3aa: CATSVPSGGNYEQFF; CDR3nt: TGTGCCACCAGTGTGCCTAGCGGGGGGAACTATGAGCAGTTCTTC
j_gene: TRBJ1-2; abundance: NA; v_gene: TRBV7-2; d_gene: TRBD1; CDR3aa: CASSRRQGALNYGYTF; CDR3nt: TGTGCCAGCAGCCGGAGACAGGGGGCCCTTAACTATGGCTACACCTTC
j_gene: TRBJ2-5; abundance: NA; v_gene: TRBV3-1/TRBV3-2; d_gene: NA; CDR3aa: CASSRVGGETQYF; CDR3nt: TGTGCCAGCAGCCGAGTTGGGGGGGAGACCCAGTACTTC
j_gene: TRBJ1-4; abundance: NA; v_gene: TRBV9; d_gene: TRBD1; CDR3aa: CASNRQGSNEKLFF; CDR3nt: TGTGCCAGCAATCGACAGGGCAGTAATGAAAAACTGTTTTTT
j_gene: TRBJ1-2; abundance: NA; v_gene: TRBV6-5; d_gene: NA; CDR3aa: CASSQGYGYTF; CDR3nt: TGTGCCAGCAGTCAGGGCTATGGCTACACCTTC
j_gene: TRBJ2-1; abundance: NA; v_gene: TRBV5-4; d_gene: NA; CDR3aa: CASTPRAPGNEQFF; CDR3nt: TGTGCCAGCACCCCGCGGGCCCCTGGAAATGAGCAGTTCTTC
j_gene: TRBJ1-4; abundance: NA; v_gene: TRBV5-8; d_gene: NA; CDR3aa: CASSLVDEKLFF; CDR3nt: TGTGCCAGCAGCTTGGTAGATGAAAAACTGTTTTTT
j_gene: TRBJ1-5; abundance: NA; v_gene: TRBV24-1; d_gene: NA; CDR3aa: CATSVGGGPQHF; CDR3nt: TGTGCCACCAGTGTTGGGGGGGGGCCCCAGCATTTT
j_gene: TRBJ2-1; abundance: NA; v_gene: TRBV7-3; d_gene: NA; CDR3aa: CASSLTSGEQFF; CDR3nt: TGTGCCAGCAGCTTAACTTCGGGTGAGCAGTTCTTC